What follows describes a single T cell receptor beta chain. The same CDR3 is also encoded by other DNA sequences in this sample. This entry comes from a study of blood T cell repertoires in COVID-19. Study in general: COVID-19 samples from acute and convalescent phases originated in the United States, Italy and Spain.

Seattle researchers signed up patients amid active infection and tracked them longitudinally. Original processing notes: Nucleated cell number was recorded as an estimate derived from reference gene primer amplification. Only in-frame clones appear in the TCRdb table, and some are missing; sequencing was by immunoSEQ multiplex PCR. V, J and clone size are those of that table, while D and trimming were read from the DNA. Among 350,000 to 450,000 clones listed, approximately 90% were seen once. Germline V CDR1 and CDR2: SGHTA, FQGTGA. V was trimmed by 2 bases and J by 9 bases, leaving 5 bases between them. The CDR3 length is 11 residues.

Sequencing input: peripheral blood. The gene calls are TRBV7-3 and TRBJ2-1; D may be TRBD2 (5 bases). The clonotype comes from a woman in her forties with COVID-19, enrolled during active disease. CDR3 protein: CASSLGGEQFF. CDR3 nucleotides: TGTGCCAGCAGCTTAGGAGGTGAGCAGTTCTTC.